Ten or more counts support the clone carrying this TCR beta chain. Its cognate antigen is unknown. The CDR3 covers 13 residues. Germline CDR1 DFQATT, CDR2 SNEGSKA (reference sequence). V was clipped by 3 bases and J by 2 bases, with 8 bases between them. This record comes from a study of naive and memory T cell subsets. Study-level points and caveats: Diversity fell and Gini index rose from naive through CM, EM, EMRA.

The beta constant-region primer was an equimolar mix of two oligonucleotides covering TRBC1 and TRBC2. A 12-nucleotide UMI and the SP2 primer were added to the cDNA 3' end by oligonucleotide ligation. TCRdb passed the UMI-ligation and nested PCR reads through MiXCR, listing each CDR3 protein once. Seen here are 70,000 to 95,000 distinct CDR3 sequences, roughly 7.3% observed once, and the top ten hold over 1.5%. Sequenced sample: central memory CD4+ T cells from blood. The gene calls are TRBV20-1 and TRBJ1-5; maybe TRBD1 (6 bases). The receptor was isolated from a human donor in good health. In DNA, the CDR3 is TGCAGTGCTAGTGGGGGCGGCAATCAGCCCCAGCATTTT. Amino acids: CSASGGGNQPQHF.